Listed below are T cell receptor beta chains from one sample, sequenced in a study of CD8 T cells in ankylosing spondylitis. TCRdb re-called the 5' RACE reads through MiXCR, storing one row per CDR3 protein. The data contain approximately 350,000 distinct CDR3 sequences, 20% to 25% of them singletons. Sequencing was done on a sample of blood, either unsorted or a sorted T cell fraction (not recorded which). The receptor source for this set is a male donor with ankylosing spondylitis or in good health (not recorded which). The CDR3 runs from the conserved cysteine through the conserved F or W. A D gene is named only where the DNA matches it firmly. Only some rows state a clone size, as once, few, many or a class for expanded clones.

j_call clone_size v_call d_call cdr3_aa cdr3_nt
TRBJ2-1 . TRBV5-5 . CASSGAGANNEQFF TGTGCCAGCAGCGGTGCGGGGGCGAACAATGAGCAGTTCTTC
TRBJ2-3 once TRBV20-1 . CSAWGLGESTDTQYF TGCAGTGCTTGGGGTTTGGGGGAGAGCACAGATACGCAGTATTTT
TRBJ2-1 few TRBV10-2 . CATLTGAYNEQFF TGCGCCACCCTAACGGGTGCCTACAATGAGCAGTTCTTC
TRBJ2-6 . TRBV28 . CASSERSGANVLTF TGTGCCAGCAGCGAGCGCTCTGGGGCCAACGTCCTGACTTTC
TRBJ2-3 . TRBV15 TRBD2 CATSRVGLAAITDTQYF TGTGCCACCAGCAGAGTCGGACTAGCGGCCATCACAGATACGCAGTATTTT
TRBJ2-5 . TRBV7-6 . CASSNDLTETQYF TGTGCCAGCAGCAATGACTTGACAGAGACCCAGTACTTC
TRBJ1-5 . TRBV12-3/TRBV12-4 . CASRPGQPQHF TGTGCCAGCAGACCTGGACAGCCCCAGCATTTT
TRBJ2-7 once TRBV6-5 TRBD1 CASRTQGAEQYF TGTGCCAGCAGAACACAGGGGGCCGAGCAGTACTTC
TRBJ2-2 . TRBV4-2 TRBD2 CASAAGYTGELFF TGTGCCAGTGCAGCGGGGTACACCGGGGAGCTGTTTTTT
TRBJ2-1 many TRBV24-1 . CATSEDAPIPEQFF TGTGCCACCAGTGAGGATGCCCCAATACCTGAGCAGTTCTTC
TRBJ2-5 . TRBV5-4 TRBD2 CASSRLAGGVTETQYF TGTGCCAGCAGCCGCCTGGCGGGGGGGGTCACGGAGACCCAGTACTTC
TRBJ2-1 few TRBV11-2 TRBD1 CASSTWTGGIYNEQFF TGTGCCAGCAGCACATGGACAGGGGGCATCTACAATGAGCAGTTCTTC
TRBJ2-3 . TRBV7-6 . CASSPGGSGTDTQYF TGTGCCAGCAGCCCCGGGGGTAGCGGTACAGATACGCAGTATTTT
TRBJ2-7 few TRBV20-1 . CSATPTLSGAQDEQYF TGCAGTGCCACTCCTACACTTTCCGGGGCCCAGGACGAGCAGTACTTC
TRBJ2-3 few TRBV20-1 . CSARDPAGNTDTQYF TGCAGTGCTAGAGATCCTGCGGGAAACACAGATACGCAGTATTTT
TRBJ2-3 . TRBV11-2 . CASSQWGRSEVRTDTQYF TGTGCCAGCAGCCAGTGGGGACGGTCGGAGGTTCGCACAGATACGCAGTATTTT
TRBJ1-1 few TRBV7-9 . CASSQTTGANTEAFF TGTGCCAGCAGCCAAACCACAGGCGCGAACACTGAAGCTTTCTTT
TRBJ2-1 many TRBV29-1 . CSVVVGYNEQFF TGCAGCGTTGTAGTCGGGTACAATGAGCAGTTCTTC
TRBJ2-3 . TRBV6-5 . CASSSGGLSTDTQYF TGTGCCAGCAGTTCCGGCGGCCTGAGCACAGATACGCAGTATTTT
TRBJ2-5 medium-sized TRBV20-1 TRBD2 CSSTSEEETQYF TGCAGTTCCACTAGCGAGGAAGAGACCCAGTACTTC
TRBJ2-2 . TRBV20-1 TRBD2 CSARGLAGGPAGELFF TGCAGTGCTAGGGGACTAGCGGGGGGGCCGGCCGGGGAGCTGTTTTTT
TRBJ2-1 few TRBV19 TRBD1 CATKVTGGNNEQFF TGTGCCACCAAAGTTACAGGGGGAAACAATGAGCAGTTCTTC
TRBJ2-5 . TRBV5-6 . CASSLGGAPQETQYF TGTGCCAGCAGCTTGGGGGGGGCCCCCCAAGAGACCCAGTACTTC
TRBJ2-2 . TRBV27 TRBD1 CASSWTGRNTGELFF TGTGCCAGCAGTTGGACAGGGAGGAACACCGGGGAGCTGTTTTTT
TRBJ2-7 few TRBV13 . CASSLGRLGVSYEQYF TGTGCCAGCAGCTTAGGACGATTGGGGGTCTCCTACGAGCAGTACTTC
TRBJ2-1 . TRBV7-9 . CASSSFSGDPYNEQFF TGTGCCAGCAGCTCGTTCAGCGGTGACCCCTACAATGAGCAGTTCTTC
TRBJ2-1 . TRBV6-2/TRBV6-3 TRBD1 CASSGQGSGDEQFF TGTGCCAGCAGTGGACAGGGGTCCGGGGATGAGCAGTTCTTC
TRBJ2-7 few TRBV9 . CASSGPGVGMGEQYF TGTGCCAGCAGCGGTCCCGGCGTGGGAATGGGCGAGCAGTACTTC
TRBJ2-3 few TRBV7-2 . CASSLSKRTSTDTQYF TGTGCCAGCAGCTTAAGTAAGCGGACTAGCACAGATACGCAGTATTTT
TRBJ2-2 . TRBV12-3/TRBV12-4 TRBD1 CASSRQGKESGELFF TGTGCCAGCAGTCGACAGGGGAAAGAATCCGGGGAGCTGTTTTTT
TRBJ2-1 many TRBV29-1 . CSVVGVGAYNEQFF TGCAGCGTTGTTGGGGTGGGGGCGTACAATGAGCAGTTCTTC
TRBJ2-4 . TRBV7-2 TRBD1 CASSYDRGAKNIQYF TGTGCCAGCAGCTATGACAGGGGCGCCAAAAACATTCAGTACTTC
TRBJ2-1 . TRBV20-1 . CSASLRRSIEQFF TGCAGTGCTAGCTTGCGACGAAGCATTGAGCAGTTCTTC
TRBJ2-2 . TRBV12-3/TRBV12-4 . CASSFRVGAENTGELFF TGTGCCAGCAGTTTCCGGGTAGGGGCGGAGAACACCGGGGAGCTGTTTTTT
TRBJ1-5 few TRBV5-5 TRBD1 CASSLGQISNQPQHF TGTGCCAGCAGCCTGGGACAGATTAGCAATCAGCCCCAGCATTTT
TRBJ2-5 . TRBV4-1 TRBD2 CASSLVAGGQETQYF TGCGCCAGCAGCCTGGTAGCGGGGGGGCAGGAGACCCAGTACTTC
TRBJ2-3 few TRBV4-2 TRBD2 CASSQVSGGVEDTQYF TGTGCCAGCAGCCAAGTCAGCGGGGGGGTGGAAGATACGCAGTATTTT
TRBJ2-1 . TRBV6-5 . CASSYSPAGNEQFF TGTGCCAGCAGTTACTCTCCAGCGGGCAATGAGCAGTTCTTC
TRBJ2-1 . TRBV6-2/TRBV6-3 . CASSYFHEQFF TGTGCCAGCAGTTACTTCCATGAGCAGTTCTTC
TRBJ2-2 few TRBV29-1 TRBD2 CSVDLAGEINTGELFF TGCAGCGTTGATTTAGCGGGGGAGATTAACACCGGGGAGCTGTTTTTT
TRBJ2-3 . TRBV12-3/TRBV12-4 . CASSLSLGASTDTQYF TGTGCCAGCAGTTTATCCTTAGGGGCTAGCACAGATACGCAGTATTTT
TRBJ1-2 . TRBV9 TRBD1 CASMETGRRDYGYTF TGTGCCAGCATGGAGACAGGGAGAAGGGACTATGGCTACACCTTC
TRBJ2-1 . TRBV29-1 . CSAPISNNEQFF TGCAGCGCCCCGATATCAAACAATGAGCAGTTCTTC
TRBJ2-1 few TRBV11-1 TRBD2 CASSLPGLAGGVSYNEQFF TGTGCCAGCAGCTTACCGGGACTAGCGGGGGGTGTATCCTACAATGAGCAGTTCTTC
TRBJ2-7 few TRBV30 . CAWSDRAHEQYF TGTGCCTGGAGTGACAGGGCCCACGAGCAGTACTTC
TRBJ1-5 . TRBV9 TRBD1 CASSVDREGNQPQHF TGTGCCAGCAGCGTTGACAGGGAAGGCAATCAGCCCCAGCATTTT
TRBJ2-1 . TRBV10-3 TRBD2 CAIRGLAGGLNEQFF TGTGCCATCAGGGGACTAGCGGGGGGCCTGAATGAGCAGTTCTTC
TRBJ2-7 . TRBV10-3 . CAISEPDRLRDEQYF TGTGCCATCAGTGAACCCGACAGGTTGAGGGACGAGCAGTACTTC
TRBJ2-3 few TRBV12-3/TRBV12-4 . CASSDLGDTQYF TGTGCCAGCAGTGACTTAGGAGATACGCAGTATTTT
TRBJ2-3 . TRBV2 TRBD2 CASTGLDKADTQYF TGTGCCAGCACTGGACTAGATAAAGCAGATACGCAGTATTTT
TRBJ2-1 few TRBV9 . CASSGGTAANEQFF TGTGCCAGCAGCGGGGGGACCGCCGCCAATGAGCAGTTCTTC
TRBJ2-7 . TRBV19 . CASGNQGDFSYEQYF TGTGCCAGCGGAAACCAGGGGGACTTCTCCTACGAGCAGTACTTC
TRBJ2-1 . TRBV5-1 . CASSLARAGLVSYNEQFF TGCGCCAGCAGCTTGGCCAGGGCAGGGCTTGTTTCCTACAATGAGCAGTTCTTC
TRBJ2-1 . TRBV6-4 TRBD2 CASSPQGLAGGLANEQFF TGTGCCAGCAGTCCCCAGGGACTAGCGGGGGGATTGGCGAATGAGCAGTTCTTC
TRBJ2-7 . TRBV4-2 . CAMGPGFLCEQYF TGTGCCATGGGCCCTGGGTTCCTCTGCGAGCAGTACTTC
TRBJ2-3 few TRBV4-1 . CASRPASTDTQYF TGCGCCAGCAGGCCTGCTAGCACAGATACGCAGTATTTT